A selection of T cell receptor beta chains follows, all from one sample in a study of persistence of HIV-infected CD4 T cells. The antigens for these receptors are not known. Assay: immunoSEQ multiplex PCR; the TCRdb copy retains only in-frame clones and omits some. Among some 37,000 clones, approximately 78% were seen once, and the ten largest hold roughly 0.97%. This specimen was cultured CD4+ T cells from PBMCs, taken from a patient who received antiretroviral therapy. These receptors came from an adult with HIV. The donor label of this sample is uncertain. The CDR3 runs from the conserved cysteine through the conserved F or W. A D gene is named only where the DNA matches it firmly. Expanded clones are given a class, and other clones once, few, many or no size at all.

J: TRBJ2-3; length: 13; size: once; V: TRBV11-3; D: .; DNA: TGTGCCAGCAGCTTGGTCAGTACAGATACGCAGTATTTT; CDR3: CASSLVSTDTQYF
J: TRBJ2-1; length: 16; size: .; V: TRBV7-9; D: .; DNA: TGTGCCAGCAGAAAAAGAACAGGCGAAGGAAACAATGAGCAGTTCTTC; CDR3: CASRKRTGEGNNEQFF
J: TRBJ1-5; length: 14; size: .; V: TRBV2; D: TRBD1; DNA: TGTGCCAGCGGTCTCGACAGGGAGAATCAGCCCCAGCATTTT; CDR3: CASGLDRENQPQHF
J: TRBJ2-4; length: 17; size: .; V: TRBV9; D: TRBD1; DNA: TGTGCCAGCAGCGTATCCGGGACAGGGGAGACCAAAAACATTCAGTACTTC; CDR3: CASSVSGTGETKNIQYF
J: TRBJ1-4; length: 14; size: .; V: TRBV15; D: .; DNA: TGTGCCACCAGACACCGGGACCCGGATGAAAAACTGTTTTTT; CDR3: CATRHRDPDEKLFF
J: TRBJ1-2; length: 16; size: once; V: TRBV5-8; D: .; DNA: TGTGCCAGCAGCTTGGGGGGCCGTCCGGGGTCCTATGGCTACACCTTC; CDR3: CASSLGGRPGSYGYTF
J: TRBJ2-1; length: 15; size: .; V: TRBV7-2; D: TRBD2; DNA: TGTGCCAGCAGCCCTAGCGGGGGGGCCCCGTATGAGCAGTTCTTC; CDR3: CASSPSGGAPYEQFF
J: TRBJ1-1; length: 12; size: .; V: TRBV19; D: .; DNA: TGTGCCAGTAGTTTTGGAGGTACTGAAGCTTTCTTT; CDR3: CASSFGGTEAFF
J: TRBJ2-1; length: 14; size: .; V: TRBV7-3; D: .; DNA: TGTGCCAGCAGCCCTATGACAGGAAACAATGAGCAGTTCTTC; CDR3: CASSPMTGNNEQFF
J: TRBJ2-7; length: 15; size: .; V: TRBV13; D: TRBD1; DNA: TGTGCCAGCAGCCAGGACAGGGAGGACTGGGACGAGCAGTACTTC; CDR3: CASSQDREDWDEQYF
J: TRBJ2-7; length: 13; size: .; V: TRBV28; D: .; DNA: TGTGCCAGCGTTGCGGCTTCCACCTACGAGCAGTACTTC; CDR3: CASVAASTYEQYF
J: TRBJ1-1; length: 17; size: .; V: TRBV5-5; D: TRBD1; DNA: TGTGCCAGCAGTCATCCCCGGGGACAGGCGCAGAACACTGAAGCTTTCTTT; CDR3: CASSHPRGQAQNTEAFF
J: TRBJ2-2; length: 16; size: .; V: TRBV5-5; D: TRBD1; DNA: TGTGCCAGCAGCTTGGTCTTAACAGGGGCCACCGGGGAGCTGTTTTTT; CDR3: CASSLVLTGATGELFF
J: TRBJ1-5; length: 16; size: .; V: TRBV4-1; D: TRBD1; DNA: TGCGCCAGCAGTCTTCTACTGGGACAGGGCACCCAGCCCCAGCATTTT; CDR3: CASSLLLGQGTQPQHF
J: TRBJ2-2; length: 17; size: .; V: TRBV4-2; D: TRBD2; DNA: TGTGCCAGCAGCCGAGGAACGAGCGGGGTGAACACCGGGGAGCTGTTTTTT; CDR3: CASSRGTSGVNTGELFF
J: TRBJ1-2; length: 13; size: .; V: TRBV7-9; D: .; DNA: TGTGCCAGCAGCTTTCTCGGGGCTCGGGGCTACACCTTC; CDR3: CASSFLGARGYTF
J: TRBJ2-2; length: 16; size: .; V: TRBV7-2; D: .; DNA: TGTGCCAGCAGCTTAGTCAGTTCCAGGGATACCGGGGAGCTGTTTTTT; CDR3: CASSLVSSRDTGELFF
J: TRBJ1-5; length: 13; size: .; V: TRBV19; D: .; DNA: TGTGCCACCCGCCGGGAAGGCAATCAGCCCCAGCATTTT; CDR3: CATRREGNQPQHF
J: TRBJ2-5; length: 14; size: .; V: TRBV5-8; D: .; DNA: TGTGCCAGCAGCCCCGGCGACACCCAAGAGACCCAGTACTTC; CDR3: CASSPGDTQETQYF
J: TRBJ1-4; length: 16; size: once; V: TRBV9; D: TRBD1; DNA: TGTGCCAGCAGCGCGTTAACAGGGGACCATAATGAAAAACTGTTTTTT; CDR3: CASSALTGDHNEKLFF
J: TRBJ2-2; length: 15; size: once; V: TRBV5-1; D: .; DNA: TGCGCCAGCAGCTTGACCGGGGTGGGCACCGGGGAGCTGTTTTTT; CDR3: CASSLTGVGTGELFF
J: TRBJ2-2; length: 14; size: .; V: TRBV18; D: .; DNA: TGTGCCAGCTCACCAACAGGCTTTGGCGGGGAGCTGTTTTTT; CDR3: CASSPTGFGGELFF
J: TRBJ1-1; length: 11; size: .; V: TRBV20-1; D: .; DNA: TGCAGTGCTAGTCAGTACACTGAAGCTTTCTTT; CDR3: CSASQYTEAFF
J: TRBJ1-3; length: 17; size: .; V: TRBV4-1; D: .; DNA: TGCGCCAGCAGCCAAGGGTTCATAGGAGGGACTGGAAACACCATATATTTT; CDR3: CASSQGFIGGTGNTIYF
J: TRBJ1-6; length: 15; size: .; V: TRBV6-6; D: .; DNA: TGTGCCAGCAGTTACGGACCCAGGGGTGATTCACCCCTCCACTTT; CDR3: CASSYGPRGDSPLHF
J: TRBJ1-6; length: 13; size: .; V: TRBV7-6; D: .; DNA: TGTGCCAGCAGCTTAGATGGGGATTCACCCCTCCACTTT; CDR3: CASSLDGDSPLHF
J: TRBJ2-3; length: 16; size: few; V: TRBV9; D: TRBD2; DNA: TGTGCCAGCAGCGTAGGCGGGGGGGCCGGCACAGATACGCAGTATTTT; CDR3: CASSVGGGAGTDTQYF
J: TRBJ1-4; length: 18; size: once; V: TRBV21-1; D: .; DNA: TGTGCCAGCAGCAAAGCGGCCAAGGGAGGGACAGGGAATGAAAAACTGTTTTTT; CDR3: CASSKAAKGGTGNEKLFF
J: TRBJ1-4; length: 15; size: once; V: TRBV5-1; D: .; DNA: TGCGCCAGCAGCCCCGCCCAGCCGCCGGAGGAAAAACTGTTTTTT; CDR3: CASSPAQPPEEKLFF
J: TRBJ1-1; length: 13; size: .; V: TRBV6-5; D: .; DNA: TGTGCCAGCATGTTTTTAGTGGTCGGAGAAGCTTTCTTT; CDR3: CASMFLVVGEAFF